The clone carrying this TCR beta chain was observed a handful of times. Its antigen is undetermined. In the original analysis: There were a median of approximately 96,000 TCRs per sample, with a range from 23,224 to 690,600. MiXCR was run by TCRdb on the RACE reads, yielding one entry per CDR3 protein. The V and J calls follow TCRdb's processing rather than the paper's. This sample has fewer than 100,000 distinct CDR3 sequences; approximately 10% occur once, and the top ten carry roughly 4%. The trim removed 7 bases at V and 5 bases at J, leaving 4 bases unmatched. The CDR3 is 13 residues long. The V gene's germline CDR1 is MNHNS and CDR2 SASEGT. The sample is drawn from a study of human T cells and chemical hapten exposure. General study findings and limits: Sensitizing with DPC caused no change in TCRs above 1 in 1000 frequency.

Time point noted: patch test 1, 2 weeks after DPC sensitization. Specified treatment: therapeutic diphenylcyclopropenone sensitization with weekly scalp DPC. The sample consisted of whole blood, taken in connection with sensitization to the hapten diphenylcyclopropenone (DPC). The rearrangement uses TRBV6-1 and TRBJ2-1, with 8 positions matching TRBD1. The TCR sequence derives from an older woman with alopecia areata. Some clones in this sample may be carry-over from other donors' samples. The CDR3 here is CASTTTGDNEQFF. DNA for the CDR3: TGTGCCAGCACTACGACAGGGGACAATGAGCAGTTCTTC.